This T cell receptor beta chain was sequenced in a study of cytomegalovirus exposure and HLA in healthy donors (dated by TCRdb to 2016 to 2017). Study-wide context: According to a later analysis, one platform produced both the 110 or so validation repertoires and the 720 or so repertoires of the first cohort. The study was designed to test whether signatures of past pathogen exposure could be identified by cataloging public T cell receptors. Besides the first cohort of some 670 subjects, a separate validation cohort made up of 120 different subjects was used. High-throughput TCR immunosequencing, statistical association of individual TCRs with disease status, and machine learning were combined to predict cytomegalovirus infection status. Paper-wide results and their limitations: The study gave a list of 150 to 200 TCR beta chains associated with cytomegalovirus. A later analysis had no HLA typing for the validation cohort, so co-occurrence there was scored across all 110 or so repertoires. While some public TCRs were present in many individuals, most TCR sequences turned up only very rarely across donors. In a later analysis, TCRs clustered in the first cohort were found to also tend to co-occur in the 100 to 150 validation repertoires, with 90% to 95% of cluster scores above 0. The classifier was reported to diagnose cytomegalovirus status with high specificity and sensitivity in both the original cohort and the validation cohort. In vitro tests confirmed that three of the cytomegalovirus-associated TCR beta chains recognize cytomegalovirus antigens. The authors suggested that the approach could potentially be extended to other disease states and immunological phenotypes.

The cysteine opens and the phenylalanine closes a CDR3 of 16 amino acids. CDR3 DNA only is kept here, 48 bases in frame from base 1. Taken from the germline V gene (reference sequence), the CDR1 and CDR2 loops are SEHNR and FQNEAQ. Germline trimming: 5 bases from V, 4 bases from J; junction bases outside gene matches: 3. Receptor libraries were prepared by the immunoSEQ multiplex PCR assay. Per the original workflow: A statistical classification framework was built for diagnosing cytomegalovirus status from the catalog of TCR beta chain sequences. TCRdb mirrors the immuneACCESS table, restricted to in-frame sequences. Some clones are absent from its copies; in checked studies, under half trace to an unresolved V gene, and the reason for the others is unknown. V, J and clone size were drawn from that table, and D and trimming were deduced from the DNA. For this sample the table gives approximately 150,000 clones, of which approximately 88% were detected only once. The ten largest clonotypes hold roughly 4.3% of the sample.

This clone came up once. The specificity of this receptor is unknown. No much larger clone is present one base from it, and per-base qualities are unavailable. Separate from the approximately 670-subject first cohort, the validation cohort of 120 subjects was the group to which the donors belonged. This sequence was found in a man between 18 and 35 years old in good health and CMV-seropositive. The sequenced sample consisted of PBMCs. The sequence joins TRBV7-9 to TRBJ2-2; a stretch of 14 junction bases matches TRBD2. The CDR3: CASSPGLAGVTGELFF. The bases read TGTGCCAGCAGCCCGGGACTAGCGGGGGTCACCGGGGAGCTGTTTTTT.